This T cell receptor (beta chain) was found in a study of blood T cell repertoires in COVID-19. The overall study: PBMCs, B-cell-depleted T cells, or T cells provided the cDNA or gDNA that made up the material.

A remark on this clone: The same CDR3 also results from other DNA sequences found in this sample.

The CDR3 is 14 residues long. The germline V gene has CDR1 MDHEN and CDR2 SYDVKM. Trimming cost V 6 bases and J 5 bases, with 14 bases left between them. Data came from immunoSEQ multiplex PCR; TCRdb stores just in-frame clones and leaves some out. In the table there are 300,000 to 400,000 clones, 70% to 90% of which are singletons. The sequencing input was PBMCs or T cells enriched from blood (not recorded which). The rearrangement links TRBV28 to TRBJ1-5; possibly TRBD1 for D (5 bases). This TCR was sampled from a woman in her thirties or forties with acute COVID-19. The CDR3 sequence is CASSSGQGDQPQHF. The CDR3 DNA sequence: TGTGCCAGCAGCTCCGGGCAGGGCGATCAGCCCCAGCATTTT. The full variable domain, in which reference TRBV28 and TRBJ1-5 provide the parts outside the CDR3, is DVKVTQSSRYLVKRTGEKVFLECVQDMDHENMFWYRQDPGLGLRLIYFSYDVKMKEKGDIPEGYSVSREKKERFSLILESASTNQTSMYLCASSSGQGDQPQHFGDGTRLSIL.